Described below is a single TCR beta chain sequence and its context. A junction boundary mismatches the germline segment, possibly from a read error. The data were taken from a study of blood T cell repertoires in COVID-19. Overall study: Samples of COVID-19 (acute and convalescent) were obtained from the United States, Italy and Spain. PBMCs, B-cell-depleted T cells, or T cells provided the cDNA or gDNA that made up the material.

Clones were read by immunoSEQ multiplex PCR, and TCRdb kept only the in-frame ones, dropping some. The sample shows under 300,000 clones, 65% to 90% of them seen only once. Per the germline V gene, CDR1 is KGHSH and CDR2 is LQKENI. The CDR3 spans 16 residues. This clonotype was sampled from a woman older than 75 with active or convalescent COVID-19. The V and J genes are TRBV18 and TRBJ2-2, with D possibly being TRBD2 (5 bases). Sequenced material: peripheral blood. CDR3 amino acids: CASSPLRVPNPGELFF. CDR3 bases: TGTGCCAGCTCACCACTGCGGGTCCCGAACCCCGGGGAGCTGTTTTTT.